These T cell receptor beta chains were read from a single sample in a study of blood T cell repertoires in COVID-19. The table came from immunoSEQ multiplex PCR; TCRdb's copy has only in-frame clones and leaves some out. The sample yields some 150,000 clones, approximately 80% seen once. The source material was peripheral blood. The source is a woman aged 80 or older with acute or convalescent COVID-19. The CDR3 runs from the conserved cysteine through the conserved F or W. The order of the fields is J gene, V gene, D gene, clone size, CDR3 DNA, CDR3 protein. The D gene is left open where the match is weak. For some rows the clone size is stated as once, few or many, or as a class when expanded; others skip it.

TRBJ1-6 | TRBV9 | . | . | TGTGCCAGCGCCGGGGATAATTCACCCCTCCACTTT | CASAGDNSPLHF
TRBJ1-2 | TRBV6-5 | TRBD1 | once | TGTGCCAGCAGTTCGCCGGGACAGGGGGCGCGTGGCTACACCTTC | CASSSPGQGARGYTF
TRBJ1-2 | TRBV19 | . | once | TGTGCCAGTAGCACGGGAGGGAACTATGGCTACACCTTC | CASSTGGNYGYTF
TRBJ1-4 | TRBV19 | . | . | TGTGCCAGTAATGCAGGGGCGGCTAATGAAAAACTGTTTTTT | CASNAGAANEKLFF
TRBJ1-1 | TRBV6-6 | . | . | TGTGCCAGCAGTTACAAGGCAGGGCTTGAAGCTTTCTTT | CASSYKAGLEAFF
TRBJ2-6 | TRBV18 | . | . | TGTGCCAGCTCACAAAACCCGCTAGGTTCTGGGGCCAACGTCCTGACTTTC | CASSQNPLGSGANVLTF
TRBJ1-1 | TRBV5-1 | . | . | TGCGCCAGCAGCCCCAGGGGTACTGAAGCTTTCTTT | CASSPRGTEAFF
TRBJ2-3 | TRBV9 | TRBD2 | . | TGTGCCAGCAGCCCAAGGGACTACCTTAGCACAGATACGCAGTATTTT | CASSPRDYLSTDTQYF
TRBJ2-7 | TRBV30 | TRBD1 | . | TGTGCCTGGAGTACTCCGGGACAGGCGATTTCCTACGAGCAGTACTTC | CAWSTPGQAISYEQYF
TRBJ1-5 | TRBV19 | . | once | TGTGCCAGTAGTCCCCCGCCTACCCTATATAGCAATCAGCCCCAGCATTTT | CASSPPPTLYSNQPQHF
TRBJ2-1 | TRBV4-1 | TRBD1 | . | TGCGCCAGCAGCCCTCAGGACAGGGCCTCCTACAATGAGCAGTTCTTC | CASSPQDRASYNEQFF
TRBJ1-1 | TRBV4-1 | TRBD1 | . | TGCGCCAGCAGCCGTGGACAGGGGAACACTGAAGCTTTCTTT | CASSRGQGNTEAFF
TRBJ1-2 | TRBV4-1 | . | . | TGCGCCAGCAGCCAAGATATGTTGGGACTGGGAATTAAAAACTATGGCTACACCTTC | CASSQDMLGLGIKNYGYTF
TRBJ2-1 | TRBV18 | TRBD2 | . | TGTGCCAGCTCACCACCTAGCGGGGGGTCCTACAATGAGCAGTTCTTC | CASSPPSGGSYNEQFF
TRBJ1-1 | TRBV5-4 | TRBD1 | . | TGTGCCAGCAGTGACAGGGGAAGCGCTTTCTTT | CASSDRGSAFF
TRBJ1-5 | TRBV10-3 | TRBD1 | . | TGTGCCATCAGTGAGATTGGGACAGCTTATAGCAATCAGCCCCAGCATTTT | CAISEIGTAYSNQPQHF
TRBJ1-6 | TRBV10-2 | . | . | TGCGCCAGCTCGCTCAGGTCTGATTCACCCCTCCACTTT | CASSLRSDSPLHF
TRBJ1-5 | TRBV19 | TRBD1 | few | TGTGCCAGTAGTAGGACAGGGGATGGTAATCAGCCCCAGCATTTT | CASSRTGDGNQPQHF
TRBJ1-2 | TRBV5-4 | . | once | TGTGCCAGCAGTTCGTTACTCAGGGGTCACTATGGCTACACCTTC | CASSSLLRGHYGYTF
TRBJ2-7 | TRBV10-2 | . | . | TGCGCCAGCAGTGACATAACGGCAGGGGTTAATTACGAGCAGTACTTC | CASSDITAGVNYEQYF
TRBJ1-3 | TRBV10-3 | . | . | TGTGCCATCAGTGAGGACAGTCGAAACACCATATATTTT | CAISEDSRNTIYF
TRBJ2-1 | TRBV12-5 | TRBD1 | . | TGTGCTAGTGGCCAACCCAGACAGGGGGCGCAGTACAATGAGCAGTTCTTC | CASGQPRQGAQYNEQFF
TRBJ2-7 | TRBV5-6 | . | . | TGTGCCAGCAGCTTGGTCCTCGAGCAGTACTTC | CASSLVLEQYF
TRBJ1-6 | TRBV18 | TRBD1 | . | TGTGCCAGCTCACCCTCTACTCCGGACAGGGGCAATAATTCACCCCTCCACTTT | CASSPSTPDRGNNSPLHF
TRBJ1-4 | TRBV19 | . | . | TGTGCCAGTAGTACGGGGGAGATTAATGAAAAACTGTTTTTT | CASSTGEINEKLFF
TRBJ1-2 | TRBV3-1/TRBV3-2 | TRBD1 | . | TGTGCCAGCACCCCCGGGACAGGGATTGGAGGCTACACCTTC | CASTPGTGIGGYTF
TRBJ1-1 | TRBV10-3 | TRBD1 | . | TGTGCCATCAGTGAGTCGGGGCAGGGGGTGAACACTGAAGCTTTCTTT | CAISESGQGVNTEAFF
TRBJ2-3 | TRBV7-3 | TRBD2 | once | TGTGCCAGCAGCTCACCGGGTAGCGGGGGCACAGATACGCAGTATTTT | CASSSPGSGGTDTQYF
TRBJ2-1 | TRBV4-2 | TRBD2 | . | TGTGCCAGCAGCCAAGAACTGGGGGGGAGGGATGAGCAGTTCTTC | CASSQELGGRDEQFF
TRBJ1-2 | TRBV11-2 | TRBD1 | once | TGTGCCAGCAGCAACGACAGGGGGCGCGACTATGGCTACACCTTC | CASSNDRGRDYGYTF
TRBJ1-5 | TRBV7-2 | TRBD1 | once | TGTGCCAGCAGCTTAGGAGGGGGACAGGGCAATCAGCCCCAGCATTTT | CASSLGGGQGNQPQHF
TRBJ2-3 | TRBV2 | TRBD2 | . | TGTGCCAGCACCAGAAGAGCGGGGGGACGCACAGATACGCAGTATTTT | CASTRRAGGRTDTQYF
TRBJ2-7 | TRBV3-1/TRBV3-2 | TRBD1 | . | TGTGCCAGCAGGCTAGGACAGGGGGTATCGGTGCAGTACTTC | CASRLGQGVSVQYF
TRBJ2-5 | TRBV7-2 | . | . | TGTGCCAGCAGCTTTTCGGCCAGGGAAGAGACCCAGTACTTC | CASSFSAREETQYF
TRBJ1-2 | TRBV27 | . | . | TGTGCCAGCAGTCAAACAGGCATCTATGGCTACACCTTC | CASSQTGIYGYTF
TRBJ2-7 | TRBV5-6 | TRBD1 | . | TGTGCCAGTTGCAGGGGGCCAGGCGAGCAGTACTTC | CASCRGPGEQYF
TRBJ2-1 | TRBV5-1 | . | . | TGCGCCAGCAGCTCGAATGGGCAGGCTAACAATGAGCAGTTCTTC | CASSSNGQANNEQFF
TRBJ2-7 | TRBV30 | . | . | TGTGCCTGGAGTTACTCCTTCGCTGGGCGACCCTACGAGCAGTACTTC | CAWSYSFAGRPYEQYF
TRBJ1-5 | TRBV30 | TRBD1 | . | TGTGCCTGGAGTATAAGACAGGGTGGGACCCAGCATTTT | CAWSIRQGGTQHF
TRBJ2-7 | TRBV5-1 | TRBD1 | . | TGCGCCAGCAGCTTAGGTGGGACAGGGGCCGACGAGCAGTACTTC | CASSLGGTGADEQYF
TRBJ2-7 | TRBV5-6 | TRBD2 | few | TGTGCCAGCAGCCCCCTGGGACTAGCGGAGGAGAGGTTCTACGAGCAGTACTTC | CASSPLGLAEERFYEQYF